This TCR beta chain appears in the sequencing data of a study of cytomegalovirus exposure and HLA in healthy donors. Overall study findings and caveats: Previous analysis showed most TCR beta V segments were productive about 90% or about 30% of the time. Based on reports, TCR beta sequences accurately predicted HLA-A and HLA-B alleles for most subjects. Versus the roughly 640-donor mean, an Asian-associated ancestry cluster reportedly showed fewer N-insertions in a later analysis. Specificity of three CMV-associated chains for CMV antigens was verified in vitro.

60 Vbeta and 13 Jbeta primers were used in PCR. Sequencing used immunoSEQ multiplex PCR; TCRdb keeps in-frame clones, though not all of them. The sample lists more than 90,000 clones, roughly three quarters occurring once. Germline V gene lookup returns CDR1 SEHNR and CDR2 FQNEAQ (reference sequence). This CDR3 contains 15 residues. As concerns this clone: Its antigen is currently unknown.

Sequencing was carried out using PBMCs. The sequence came from a man between 35 and 55 years old in good health and CMV-seronegative. This chain joins TRBV7-9 and TRBJ2-5, with 7 bases identical to TRBD1. Near its end, the DNA agrees better with TRBJ2-7, so the J call may be wrong. CDR3 nucleotide sequence: TGTGCCAGCAGCTTAGACTGGACAGGCTCCTACGAGCAGTACTTC. Translated, it gives CASSLDWTGSYEQYF.